This TCR beta chain was recovered during a study of memory CD8 T cells in hepatitis C reinfection. This clone was counted a single time. Its antigen remains unidentified. The study, taken as a whole, reports: Only five donors prevented definitive conclusions about public clonotypes.

Measured with immunoSEQ multiplex PCR; TCRdb has only the in-frame clones, and not every one. Of under 50,000 clones listed, over 75% are singletons. Documented time point: peak reinfection, 3 to 8 weeks after reinfection detection. The sorted cells went straight to TCR sequencing with no prior in vitro expansion. Total naive CD8 T cells were sorted as viable CD3+ CD8+ CD45RO- cells from two donors. The material sequenced was naive CD8+ T cells sorted from blood. This receptor was identified in a man in his late teens or twenties with hepatitis C virus infection.

CDR3 sequence reads: CASSRTSGGHSYEQYV. CDR3 bases: TGTGCCAGCAGCAGGACTAGCGGGGGGCACTCCTACGAGCAGTACGTC. The V and J genes are TRBV7-9 and TRBJ2-7, with TRBD2 matching over 14 bases. This CDR3 contains 16 residues. Germline V gene sequence: CDR1 SEHNR, CDR2 FQNEAQ (reference sequence). V lost 5 bases to trimming and J lost 0 bases; unmatched junction nucleotides: 3.